This entry lists 11 T cell receptor beta chains sequenced from one sample in a study of blood T cell repertoires in COVID-19. The table came from immunoSEQ multiplex PCR; TCRdb's copy has only in-frame clones and leaves some out. The table lists about 200,000 clones, 60% to 85% of them singletons. Sequenced material: peripheral blood. These receptors all stem from a woman aged 65 to 85 with acute or convalescent COVID-19.

V usage is TRBV7-9 and J usage is TRBJ1-1; D is uncertain. Trimming shortened V by 8 bases and J by 6 bases, and 16 bases separated the two germline ends. The CDR3 runs to 13 residues. Germline lookup yields CDR1 SEHNR and CDR2 FQNEAQ (reference sequence). The CDR3 sequence: CASSRGSGAEAFF. The CDR3 DNA sequence: TGTGCCAGCTCACGTGGGAGTGGCGCTGAAGCTTTCTTT.

The J gene is TRBJ1-5, the V gene TRBV5-6; TRBD1 matches at 8 bases. Per germline, CDR1 SGHDT and CDR2 YYEEEE. There are 13 residues in the CDR3. V was pared by 4 bases and J by 6 bases, with 3 bases of the junction left unmatched. CDR3 nucleotides: TGTGCCAGCAGCCAGGACAGGGCTCAGCCCCAGCATTTT. Translating gives CASSQDRAQPQHF.

The chain carries TRBV6-1 and TRBJ2-5, with D maybe TRBD2 (6 bases). The CDR3 has 14 amino acids. Germline V CDR1 and CDR2: MNHNS, SASEGT. V lost 3 bases and J 8 bases, leaving 16 bases between the germline ends. This chain's CDR3 is CASSEGELAATQYF. Written as DNA, the CDR3 is TGTGCCAGCAGTGAGGGGGAACTAGCTGCAACCCAGTACTTC.

This clone came up once. Additional DNA sequences in this sample encode the identical CDR3. The chain carries TRBV18 and TRBJ2-5; TRBD1 aligns across 7 bases. The CDR3 totals 13 residues. After removal of 3 bases from V and 2 bases from J, the junction contained 0 bases not matched to a gene. Looked up from germline, CDR1 is KGHSH and CDR2 is LQKENI. The CDR3 DNA is TGTGCCAGCTCACCGGGACAGCAAGAGACCCAGTACTTC. The encoded protein is CASSPGQQETQYF.

The rearrangement uses TRBV7-6 and TRBJ2-7, with D tentatively TRBD1 (6 bases). Germline assignment: CDR1 SGHVS and CDR2 FNYEAQ. V lost 5 bases and J 3 bases, leaving 14 bases between the germline ends. This CDR3 region has 14 residues. The CDR3 nucleotides read TGTGCCAGCAGCGAAGGCCTCAGGGGCTACGAGCAGTACTTC. Translated: CASSEGLRGYEQYF. The full variable domain, in which reference TRBV7-6 and TRBJ2-7 provide the parts outside the CDR3, is GAGVSQSPRYKVTKRGQDVALRCDPISGHVSLYWYRQALGQGPEFLTYFNYEAQQDKSGLPNDRFSAERPEGSISTLTIQRTEQRDSAMYRCASSEGLRGYEQYFGPGTRLTVT.

The chain combines TRBV2 with TRBJ1-1, with 10 bases lining up with TRBD1. The trim removed 6 bases at V and 5 bases at J, leaving 6 bases unmatched. In germline, CDR1 is SNHLY, CDR2 FYNNEI. The CDR3 covers 14 residues. CDR3 in DNA: TGTGCCAGCAGGACAGGGGGCGCGAGGACTGAAGCTTTCTTT. Translated: CASRTGGARTEAFF.

The chain combines TRBV13 with TRBJ2-2, with 11 nucleotides matching TRBD2. This CDR3 is built from 16 residues. Per the germline V gene, CDR1 is PRHDT and CDR2 is FYEKMQ (reference sequence). Trimming removed 5 bases from V and 2 bases from J; junction bases left unmatched: 4. The CDR3 loop reads CASSPGLAGNTGELFF. The CDR3 coding sequence is TGTGCCAGCAGCCCTGGACTAGCGGGCAACACCGGGGAGCTGTTTTTT.

J is TRBJ2-3 and V is TRBV14, with D possibly being TRBD2 (6 bases). Trimming shortened V by 1 base and J by 8 bases, and 10 bases separated the two germline ends. In germline, CDR1 is SGHDN, CDR2 FVKESK. The CDR3 has 13 residues. The CDR3 DNA reads TGTGCCAGCAGCCAAGGACCTAGCGTTACGCAGTATTTT. Amino acid sequence: CASSQGPSVTQYF.

This chain joins TRBV1 and TRBJ2-7; TRBD2 is taken as the D call from the table, unchecked against the DNA. TRBV1 corresponds to a pseudogene. The CDR3 sequence is 14 residues long. The CDR3 spells CTSSQEMRGVGSDF. The CDR3, as DNA: TGCACCAGCAGCCAAGAGATGCGGGGTGTAGGGTCGGACTTC.

This clone was counted between two and nine times. The chain links TRBV25-1 to TRBJ1-4, with a possible D match to TRBD1 (5 bases). This CDR3 has 15 residues. With 2 bases removed from V and 8 bases from J, the gap between germline ends came to 15 bases. Germline V gene sequence: CDR1 MGHDK, CDR2 SYGVNS. The CDR3 nucleotides are TGTGCCAGCAGTGAACCGGGAGGGGAGAGAGAAAAACTGTTTTTT. Protein product: CASSEPGGEREKLFF.

This clone was counted once. The J gene is TRBJ1-3, the V gene TRBV19; D uncertain. V lost 11 bases to trimming and J lost 0 bases, with 23 bases between them. Germline V gives CDR1 LNHDA, CDR2 SQIVND (reference sequence). The CDR3 runs to 17 residues. The CDR3 bases are TGTGCCTGTGGGCCGCGCGCATTTTTTAACTCTGGAAACACCATATATTTT. It translates to CACGPRAFFNSGNTIYF.